This T cell receptor beta chain derives from a study of blood T cell repertoires in COVID-19. The overall study: There were acute and convalescent COVID-19 samples, and they came from the United States, Italy and Spain.

Libraries were prepared by immunoSEQ multiplex PCR; TCRdb keeps only in-frame clonotypes and omits some of them. Of around 270,000 clones in the sample, around nine tenths were seen once. V lost 5 bases, J lost 2 bases, and 8 bases stayed unmatched. The CDR3 is made up of 16 amino acids. Germline V gives CDR1 SNHLY, CDR2 FYNNEI. Sequencing was performed on peripheral blood. The chain combines TRBV2 with TRBJ1-5; 8 bases are shared with TRBD1. The sequence derives from a man aged 35 to 55 with acute or convalescent COVID-19. Written as DNA, the CDR3 is TGTGCCAGCAGTCTAAACTGGGACAGGCGCAATCAGCCCCAGCATTTT. Its translation is CASSLNWDRRNQPQHF.